These 30 T cell receptor beta chains were sequenced from one sample in a study of OX40 agonist ivuxolimab in advanced cancers. Sequencing used immunoSEQ multiplex PCR; TCRdb keeps in-frame clones, though not all of them. The sample comprises tens of thousands of clones, roughly 90% of which are singletons, and around 3.5% rests with the top ten. The specimen comprised CD4+ or CD8+ T cells sorted from blood, sampled in a trial of the OX40 agonist ivuxolimab. These receptors originate from an adult with an advanced solid tumor such as melanoma, head and neck, liver or kidney cancer.

This rearrangement joins TRBV7-8 to TRBJ1-5; D gene ambiguous. The CDR3 is made up of 16 amino acids. The germline gives CDR1 SGHVS, CDR2 FQNEAQ. V dropped 0 bases and J dropped 0 bases, with 9 bases sitting between them. The CDR3: CASSLAAGSSNQPQHF. DNA of the CDR3: TGTGCCAGCAGCTTAGCAGCGGGGAGTAGCAATCAGCCCCAGCATTTT. Looking up the rest from reference TRBV7-8 and TRBJ1-5 gives the full variable domain: GAGVSQSPRYKVAKRGQDVALRCDPISGHVSLFWYQQALGQGPEFLTYFQNEAQLDKSGLPSDRFFAERPEGSVSTLKIQRTQQEDSAVYLCASSLAAGSSNQPQHFGDGTRLSIL.

The rearrangement uses TRBV5-6 and TRBJ2-1, with D perhaps TRBD1 (5 bases). The germline gives CDR1 SGHDT, CDR2 YYEEEE. Trimming stripped 1 base from V and 7 bases from J, with 15 bases between. CDR3 length: 15 residues. The CDR3 DNA sequence: TGTGCCAGCAGCTTGAACAGGAGACTCTCTAATGAGCAGTTCTTC. It codes for CASSLNRRLSNEQFF.

Points on this clone: A read error may account for a junction end that differs from germline. The chain has TRBV7-2 and TRBJ2-5; D possibly corresponds to TRBD2 (5 bases). The germline CDR1 and CDR2 sequences are SGHTA and FQGNSA. This CDR3 is built from 17 residues. CDR3 nucleotides: TGTGCCAGCAGTTTAGCGCCCCCCAGGATGGGGAAGGAGACCCAGTACTTC. Translated, it gives CASSLAPPRMGKETQYF.

This clone turned up a few times. The chain joins TRBV27 to TRBJ2-3, with D unresolved. CDR3 size: 14 residues. V gave up 4 bases and J gave up 0 bases, with 8 bases separating them. CDR1 and CDR2 from the germline V gene are MNHEY and SMNVEV (reference sequence). CDR3 coding DNA: TGTGCCAGCAGTTGGCAGACTAGCACAGATACGCAGTATTTT. Its protein is CASSWQTSTDTQYF.

This clone appeared once. The chain is built from TRBV7-8 and TRBJ2-3; 13 nucleotides line up with TRBD2. The CDR3 is made up of 17 amino acids. Germline CDR1 and CDR2: SGHVS and FQNEAQ. The J segment lost 3 bases and the V segment lost 4 bases, leaving 7 bases of the junction unmatched. The DNA of the CDR3 is TGTGCCAGCAGCTCCCCGACTAGCGGGGGGATAACAGATACGCAGTATTTT. Amino acid sequence: CASSSPTSGGITDTQYF.

V gene TRBV30 combines with J gene TRBJ2-6, with 9 bases aligning to TRBD1. V gave up 8 bases and J gave up 1 base; unmatched junction bases: 6. The CDR3 length is 15 residues. Germline CDR1 and CDR2: GTSNPN and SVGIG (reference sequence). The CDR3, as DNA: TGTGCCGGGGACAGGGCCCTATCTGGGGCCAACGTCCTGACTTTC. Amino acid sequence: CAGDRALSGANVLTF.

The rearrangement uses TRBV10-2 and TRBJ2-3; TRBD2 might be the D (6 bases). The CDR3 runs to 16 residues. V was pared by 10 bases and J by 4 bases, with 24 bases between. Germline V gives CDR1 WSHSY, CDR2 SAAADI. The CDR3: CATRAGTGEGADTQYF. DNA for the CDR3: TGCGCCACTAGGGCCGGGACGGGAGAAGGCGCAGATACGCAGTATTTT.

The chain recombines TRBV19 with TRBJ1-1; the D is unclear. CDR3 length equals 14 residues. CDR1 and CDR2 from the germline V gene are LNHDA and SQIVND (reference sequence). V lost 4 bases to trimming and J lost 1 base, with 10 bases between them. In DNA form, the CDR3 reads TGTGCCAGTAGTACAACTGGAGGGAACACTGAAGCTTTCTTT. This encodes CASSTTGGNTEAFF.

The chain uses TRBV7-3 and TRBJ2-7; 8 bases map to TRBD1. The CDR3 covers 15 residues. Germline values: CDR1 SGHTA, CDR2 FQGTGA. Trimming cost V 4 bases and J 5 bases; bases outside gene matches: 10. In DNA form, the CDR3 reads TGTGCCAGCAGCTCTTCCGGGACAGGTGCTCACGAGCAGTACTTC. This sequence encodes CASSSSGTGAHEQYF.

The chain has TRBV5-8 and TRBJ1-1, with D possibly being TRBD1 (6 bases). The V gene's germline CDR1 is SGHTS and CDR2 YDEGEE. CDR3 length: 15 amino acids. V was cut by 0 bases and J by 5 bases, with 14 bases left in between. The CDR3 bases are TGTGCCAGCAGCTTGGCGAGGGGGGGGATAACTGAAGCTTTCTTT. Translating gives CASSLARGGITEAFF.

The chain joins TRBV11-2 to TRBJ1-1; D not resolved. Germline V gene lookup returns CDR1 SGHAT and CDR2 FQNNGV. This CDR3 has 17 residues. V lost 2 bases, J lost 3 bases, and 19 bases lay in between. The CDR3 nucleotides are TGTGCCAGCAGCTTATATCTTATGTCGACAACTTACACTGAAGCTTTCTTT. Its protein is CASSLYLMSTTYTEAFF.

V gene TRBV21-1 combines with J gene TRBJ1-2. TRBV21-1 is a pseudogene locus. This CDR3 has 13 amino acids. The CDR3 loop reads CASSKGGGRGYTF. In nucleotides, the CDR3 is TGTGCCAGCAGCAAAGGCGGGGGGCGAGGCTACACCTTC.

V and J are TRBV19 and TRBJ2-6, with D tentatively TRBD1 (5 bases). Trimming took off 0 bases at V and 0 bases at J, with 6 bases between the two ends. Germline CDR1 reads LNHDA; CDR2 reads SQIVND (reference sequence). The CDR3 contains 16 residues. The CDR3 spells CASSIDGASGANVLTF. Here the CDR3 DNA reads TGTGCCAGTAGTATAGATGGGGCCTCTGGGGCCAACGTCCTGACTTTC.

V is TRBV9 and J is TRBJ1-5; 7 nucleotides align to TRBD1. Germline V lookup: CDR1 SGDLS, CDR2 YYNGEE. This CDR3 spans 15 amino acids. V was clipped by 4 bases and J by 5 bases; unmatched bases: 9. CDR3 in amino acids: CASSLQGRPDQPQHF. The CDR3 DNA sequence: TGTGCCAGCAGCTTACAGGGGAGGCCCGATCAGCCCCAGCATTTT. Together with reference TRBV9 and TRBJ1-5, the CDR3 gives the full variable domain: DSGVTQTPKHLITATGQRVTLRCSPRSGDLSVYWYQQSLDQGLQFLIQYYNGEERAKGNILERFSAQQFPDLHSELNLSSLELGDSALYFCASSLQGRPDQPQHFGDGTRLSIL.

This clone was seen only once. The chain combines TRBV30 with TRBJ2-5; perhaps TRBD1 as D (6 bases). Germline V gene data show CDR1 as GTSNPN and CDR2 as SVGIG (reference sequence). The V end lost 2 bases, the J end lost 3 bases, and 22 bases lay between the germline ends. The CDR3 is made up of 17 amino acids. DNA for the CDR3: TGTGCCTGGAGTAACGGCAGGGGCCCCCCCTTCGAAGAGACCCAGTACTTC. Its protein product is CAWSNGRGPPFEETQYF.

The chain combines TRBV29-1 with TRBJ1-5, with D tentatively TRBD1 (5 bases). CDR3 length: 13 amino acids. Germline V CDR1 and CDR2: SQVTM, ANQGSEA. Trimming removed 4 bases from V and 2 bases from J, with 9 bases in between. CDR3 protein: CSVVGGGNQPQHF. Here the CDR3 DNA reads TGCAGCGTTGTTGGGGGTGGCAATCAGCCCCAGCATTTT.

This rearrangement joins TRBV30 to TRBJ2-3; 11 bases are shared with TRBD2. CDR3 length equals 15 residues. Germline V gene sequence: CDR1 GTSNPN, CDR2 SVGIG (reference sequence). J lost 5 bases, V lost 1 base, and 5 bases had no gene match. CDR3 nucleotide sequence: TGTGCCTGGAGTGGACTAGCGGGACATCGAGATACGCAGTATTTT. The encoded protein is CAWSGLAGHRDTQYF.

V and J are TRBV9 and TRBJ2-1; the D gene could be TRBD1 or TRBD2 (7 bases each). CDR1 is SGDLS and CDR2 is YYNGEE in the germline V gene. The CDR3 is made up of 15 amino acids. V was clipped by 0 bases and J by 8 bases, with 15 bases between them. The CDR3 loop is CASSVAGGGPDEQFF. For the CDR3, the DNA is TGTGCCAGCAGCGTAGCAGGGGGAGGGCCCGATGAGCAGTTCTTC.

This chain joins TRBV4-1 and TRBJ1-6; D is uncertain. The germline V gene has CDR1 MGHRA and CDR2 YSYEKL. The CDR3 is 14 amino acids. V lost 4 bases and J 4 bases, leaving 8 bases between the germline ends. The CDR3 coding sequence is TGCGCCAGCAGCCCACAGAGTTATAATTCACCCCTCCACTTT. Translating gives CASSPQSYNSPLHF.

This clone has more than one count but fewer than ten. The chain employs TRBV4-1 and TRBJ1-6; weak D call: TRBD1 (6 bases). Between the trimmed V and J ends, which lost 0 bases and 7 bases, there was a span of 10 bases. Germline CDR1 is MGHRA and CDR2 is YSYEKL. The CDR3 contains 15 residues. The chain's CDR3 is CASSQDWRGNSPLHF. The CDR3 DNA is TGCGCCAGCAGCCAAGATTGGAGGGGGAATTCACCCCTCCACTTT.

The rearrangement uses TRBV15 and TRBJ2-1, with TRBD1 identical over 8 bases. J was trimmed by 1 base and V by 4 bases; bases with no gene match: 6. Germline-derived CDR1 and CDR2 are LNHNV and YYDKDF (reference sequence). The CDR3 loop spans 16 amino acids. The CDR3 region has the DNA TGTGCCACCAGCATAGAAACAGGGGGGTCCTACAATGAGCAGTTCTTC. Protein: CATSIETGGSYNEQFF.

This clone has a handful of counts. The chain uses TRBV14 and TRBJ1-1; a possible D gene is TRBD1 (6 bases). The CDR3 spans 13 residues. The germline V gene encodes CDR1 SGHDN and CDR2 FVKESK. V shed 4 bases and J shed 6 bases, with 12 bases lying between them. For the CDR3, the DNA is TGTGCCAGCAGCCTAACAGGGCCATCTGAAGCTTTCTTT. The encoded protein is CASSLTGPSEAFF.

The DNA of the CDR3 is TGTGCCAGCAGTTTAGCGGGGGGGCTGGGAGATACGCAGTATTTT. Translating gives CASSLAGGLGDTQYF. The J gene is TRBJ2-3, the V gene TRBV27; the match to TRBD2 covers 9 bases. J was trimmed by 5 bases and V by 2 bases; bases with no gene match: 5. Germline CDR1 reads MNHEY; CDR2 reads SMNVEV (reference sequence). The CDR3 covers 15 residues.

The chain employs TRBV11-2 and TRBJ2-7; D is ambiguous. Germline V gives CDR1 SGHAT, CDR2 FQNNGV. Trimming took off 5 bases at V and 2 bases at J, with 13 bases between the two ends. This CDR3 region has 14 residues. In DNA form, the CDR3 reads TGTGCCAGCAGCCAGAGCCCCACCACCTACGAGCAGTACTTC. Translation: CASSQSPTTYEQYF.

The chain recombines TRBV25-1 with TRBJ2-2; 7 nucleotides match TRBD1. There are 17 residues in the CDR3. In germline, CDR1 is MGHDK, CDR2 SYGVNS. The ends lost 1 base at V and 2 bases at J; junction bases unmatched: 7. The CDR3 sequence: CASSEFFGTANTGELFF. As DNA, the CDR3 is TGTGCCAGCAGTGAATTTTTTGGGACAGCAAACACCGGGGAGCTGTTTTTT.

The chain joins TRBV12-5 to TRBJ1-4; weak D call: TRBD1 (5 bases). Germline V CDR1 and CDR2: LGHNT, FRNRAP. The length of the CDR3 is 14 residues. The V and J ends lost 4 bases and 8 bases respectively, with 14 bases between them. CDR3 protein: CASGWDPGEEKLFF. As DNA, the CDR3 is TGTGCTAGTGGTTGGGACCCCGGAGAAGAAAAACTGTTTTTT.

The chain couples TRBV15 to TRBJ2-7; D gene uncertain. There are 14 residues in the CDR3. Germline loops: CDR1 LNHNV, CDR2 YYDKDF (reference sequence). V shed 8 bases and J shed 4 bases, with 18 bases lying between them. The DNA of the CDR3 is TGTGCCACCGGGTTGAATACGGGTAATTACGAGCAGTACTTC. Residues: CATGLNTGNYEQYF. Full variable domain (missing parts from reference TRBV15 and TRBJ2-7): DAMVIQNPRYQVTQFGKPVTLSCSQTLNHNVMYWYQQKSSQAPKLLFHYYDKDFNNEADTPDNFQSRRPNTSFCFLDIRSPGLGDTAMYLCATGLNTGNYEQYFGPGTRLTVT.

The V and J genes are TRBV5-1 and TRBJ2-7, with 7 bases fitting TRBD1. Trimming cost V 4 bases and J 2 bases; bases outside gene matches: 12. The CDR3 contains 16 residues. The germline V gene encodes CDR1 SGHRS and CDR2 YFSETQ. The CDR3 region has the DNA TGCGCCAGCAGCCGGGCAACAGGGGCCGCCGCCTACGAGCAGTACTTC. Translated: CASSRATGAAAYEQYF.

The chain employs TRBV15 and TRBJ1-1; possibly TRBD1 for D (5 bases). This CDR3 region has 15 residues. V gave up 2 bases and J gave up 2 bases, with 12 bases separating them. Germline V gene lookup returns CDR1 LNHNV and CDR2 YYDKDF (reference sequence). In nucleotides, the CDR3 is TGTGCCACCAGCAGACCACCAGGGATTAACACTGAAGCTTTCTTT. Protein product: CATSRPPGINTEAFF.

The chain is built from TRBV6-6 and TRBJ1-4, with D possibly TRBD1 on 5 matching bases. The CDR3 loop spans 16 amino acids. V lost 5 bases to trimming and J lost 0 bases, with 13 bases between them. Germline CDR1 MNHNY, CDR2 SVGAGI (reference sequence). CDR3 region: CASSPGTGATNEKLFF. The CDR3 nucleotides read TGTGCCAGCAGTCCGGGGACGGGTGCAACTAATGAAAAACTGTTTTTT.